There are a few counts of the clone carrying this T cell receptor (beta chain). The data are from a study of response to subunit inactivated influenza vaccine. With 6 bases clipped from V and 3 bases from J, the junction kept 13 bases outside the gene matches. This CDR3 is 15 amino acids long. Germline assignment: CDR1 DFQATT and CDR2 SNEGSKA (reference sequence). TCRdb used MiXCR to reprocess the RT-PCR reads, holding one entry per CDR3 protein. The table shows 500,000 to 550,000 distinct CDR3 sequences, with under 9% occurring only once. The clonotype originates from a man aged 50 to 75 who received an inactivated influenza vaccine. The starting material was PBMCs from blood, obtained less than 30 months after vaccination. The rearrangement joins TRBV20-1 to TRBJ1-2; TRBD1 agrees at 7 bases. For the CDR3, the DNA is TGCAGTGCCCTGAGTTGGGGGCAGGGGGACTATGGCTACACCTTC. It codes for CSALSWGQGDYGYTF.